This TCR beta chain was recorded in a study of control samples from healthy donors and cancer patients. The V and J ends lost 6 bases and 6 bases respectively, with 13 bases between them. This CDR3 region has 13 residues. Sequenced by immunoSEQ multiplex PCR; TCRdb stores in-frame clones only, minus some. The table lists around 89,000 clones, around 80% of them singletons. This chain connects TRBV12-3 or TRBV12-4 to TRBJ2-3; D remains unclear. This clonotype was obtained from a woman aged 60-75 years in good health. Material for sequencing was blood. This chain's CDR3 is CASRPVIADTQYF. The CDR3 coding sequence is TGTGCCAGCAGGCCAGTCATAGCCGATACGCAGTATTTT.